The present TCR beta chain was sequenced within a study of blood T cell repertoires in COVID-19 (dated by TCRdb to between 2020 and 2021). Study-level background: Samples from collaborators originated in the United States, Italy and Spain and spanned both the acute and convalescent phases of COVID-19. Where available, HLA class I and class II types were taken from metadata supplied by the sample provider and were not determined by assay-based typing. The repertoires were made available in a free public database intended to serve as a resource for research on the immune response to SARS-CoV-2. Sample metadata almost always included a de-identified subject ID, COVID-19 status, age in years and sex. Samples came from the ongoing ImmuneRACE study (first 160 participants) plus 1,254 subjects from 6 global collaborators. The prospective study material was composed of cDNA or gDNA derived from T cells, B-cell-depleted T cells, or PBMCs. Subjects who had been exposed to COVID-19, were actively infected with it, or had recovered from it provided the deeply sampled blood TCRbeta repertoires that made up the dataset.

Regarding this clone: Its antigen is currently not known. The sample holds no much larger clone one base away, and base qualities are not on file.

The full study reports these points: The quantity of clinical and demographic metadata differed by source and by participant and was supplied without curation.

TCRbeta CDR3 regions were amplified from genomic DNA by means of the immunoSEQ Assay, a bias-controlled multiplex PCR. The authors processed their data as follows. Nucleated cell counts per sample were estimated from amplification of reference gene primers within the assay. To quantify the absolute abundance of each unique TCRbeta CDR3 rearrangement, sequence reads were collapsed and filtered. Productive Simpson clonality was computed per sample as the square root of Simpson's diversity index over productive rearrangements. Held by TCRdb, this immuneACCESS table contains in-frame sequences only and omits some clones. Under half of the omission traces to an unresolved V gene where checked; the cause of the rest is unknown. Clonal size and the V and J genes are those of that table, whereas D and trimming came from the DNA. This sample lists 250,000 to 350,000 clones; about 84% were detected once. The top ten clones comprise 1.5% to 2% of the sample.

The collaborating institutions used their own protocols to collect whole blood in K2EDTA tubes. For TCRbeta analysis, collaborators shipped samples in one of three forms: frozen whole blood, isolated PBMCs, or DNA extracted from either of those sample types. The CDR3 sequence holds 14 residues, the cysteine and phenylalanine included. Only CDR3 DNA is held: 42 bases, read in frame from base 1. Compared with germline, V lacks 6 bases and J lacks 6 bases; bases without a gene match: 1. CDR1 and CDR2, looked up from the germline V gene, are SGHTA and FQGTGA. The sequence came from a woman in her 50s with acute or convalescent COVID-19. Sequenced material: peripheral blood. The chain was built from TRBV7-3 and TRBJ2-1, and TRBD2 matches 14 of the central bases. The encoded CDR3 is CASRGTSGSNEQFF. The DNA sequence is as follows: TGTGCCAGCAGGGGGACTAGCGGGAGCAATGAGCAGTTCTTC.